The present T cell receptor beta chain was sequenced within a study of blood T cell repertoires in COVID-19. On the study more broadly: COVID-19 samples collected from the United States, Italy and Spain covered acute and convalescent phases.

Per the original methods: Estimates of nucleated cell counts were drawn from the amplification of reference gene primers. Assay used: immunoSEQ multiplex PCR; TCRdb lists only in-frame clones, some missing. V, J and clone size were drawn from that table, and D and trimming were deduced from the DNA. The sample lists 90,000 or so clones, about 89% occurring once. Germline loops: CDR1 SGHAT, CDR2 FQNNGV. The CDR3 extends over 14 amino acids. Trimming removed 5 bases at V and 7 bases at J, with 12 bases between. This rearrangement joins TRBV11-2 to TRBJ1-6, with D possibly matching TRBD1 (5 bases). The sequencing input was peripheral blood. The TCR originated in a human donor with active COVID-19. The donor label of this sample is uncertain. This chain's CDR3 is CASSATVANSPLHF. DNA for the CDR3: TGTGCCAGCAGCGCGACAGTAGCCAATTCACCCCTCCACTTT.